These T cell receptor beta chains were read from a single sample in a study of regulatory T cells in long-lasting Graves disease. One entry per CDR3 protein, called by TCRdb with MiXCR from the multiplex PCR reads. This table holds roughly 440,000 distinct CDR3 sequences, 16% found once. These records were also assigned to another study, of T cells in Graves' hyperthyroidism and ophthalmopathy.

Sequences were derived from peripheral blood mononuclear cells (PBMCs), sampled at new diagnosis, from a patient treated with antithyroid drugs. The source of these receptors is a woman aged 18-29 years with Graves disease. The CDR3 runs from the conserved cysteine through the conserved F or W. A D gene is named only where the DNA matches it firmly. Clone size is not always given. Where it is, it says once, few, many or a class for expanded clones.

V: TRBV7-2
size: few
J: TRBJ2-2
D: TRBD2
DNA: TGTGCCAGCAGATTGACTAGCGGAGCGGGCACCGGGGAGCTGTTTTTT
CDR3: CASRLTSGAGTGELFF

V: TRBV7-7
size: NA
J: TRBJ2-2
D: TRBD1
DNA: TGTGCTAGCAGCTTAGTTGGACAGGGCGACACCGGGGAGCTGTTTTTT
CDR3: CASSLVGQGDTGELFF

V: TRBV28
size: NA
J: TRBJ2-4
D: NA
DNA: TGTGCCAGCAGTTTTAGGGAGAGATACATTCAGTACTTC
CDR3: CASSFRERYIQYF

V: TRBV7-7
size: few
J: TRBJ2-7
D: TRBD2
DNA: TGTGCTAGCAGCTTAGCAGCCGGGAGGGACTACGAGCAGTACTTC
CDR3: CASSLAAGRDYEQYF

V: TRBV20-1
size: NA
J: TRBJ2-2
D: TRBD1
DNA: TGCAGTGCTCAAAAAAGACAGGGACAAGCCGGGGAGCTGTTTTTT
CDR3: CSAQKRQGQAGELFF

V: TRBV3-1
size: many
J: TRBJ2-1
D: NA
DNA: TGTGCCAGCAGCCAAGACGAAGGGATTCGGTACAATGAGCAGTTCTTC
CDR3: CASSQDEGIRYNEQFF

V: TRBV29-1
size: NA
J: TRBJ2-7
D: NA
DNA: TGCAGCGTTGAAGGGACGGCCAGCGAGCAGTACTTC
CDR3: CSVEGTASEQYF

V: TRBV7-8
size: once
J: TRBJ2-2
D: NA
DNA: TGTGCCAGCAGCTTAGGTTGGAGCGCGAACACCGGGGAGCTGTTTTTT
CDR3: CASSLGWSANTGELFF

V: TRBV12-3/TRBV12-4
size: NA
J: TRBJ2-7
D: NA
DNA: TGTGCCAGCCTGGGACCACAACGCGAGCAGTACTTC
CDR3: CASLGPQREQYF

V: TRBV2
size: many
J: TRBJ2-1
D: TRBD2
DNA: TGTGCCAGCAGTGGATCAGCGGGAGGGCCCGGTGAGCAGTTCTTC
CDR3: CASSGSAGGPGEQFF

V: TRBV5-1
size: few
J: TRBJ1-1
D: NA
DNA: TGCGCCAGCAGCTTGCAAGGGTACGGTACTGAAGCTTTCTTT
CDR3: CASSLQGYGTEAFF

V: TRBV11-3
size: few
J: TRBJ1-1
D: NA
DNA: TGTGCCAGCAGCTTAGATCTACCTACTGGGCCAGTGAACACTGAAGCTTTCTTT
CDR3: CASSLDLPTGPVNTEAFF

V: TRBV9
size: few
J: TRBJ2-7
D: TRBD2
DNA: TGTGCCAGCAGCCGGGGGGGCGACTCCTACGAGCAGTACTTC
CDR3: CASSRGGDSYEQYF

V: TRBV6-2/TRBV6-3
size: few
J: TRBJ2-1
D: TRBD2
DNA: TGTGCCAGCAGTTTTCGGCCCCTAGCGGGAGGTTACCATGAGCAGTTCTTC
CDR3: CASSFRPLAGGYHEQFF

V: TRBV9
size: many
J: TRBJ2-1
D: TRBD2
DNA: TGTGCCAGCAGCGCCGCCGGACTAGCGGGAGTGGGCAATGAGCAGTTCTTC
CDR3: CASSAAGLAGVGNEQFF

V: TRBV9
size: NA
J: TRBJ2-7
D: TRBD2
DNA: TGTGCCAGCAGCGTCCTTAGCGGGTCCTACGAGCAGTACTTC
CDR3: CASSVLSGSYEQYF